This is a list of T cell receptor beta chains from one sample in a study of shared clonotypes between healthy human individuals. TCRdb's copy holds only in-frame clones and misses some; the assay was immunoSEQ multiplex PCR. Here the sample spans around 940,000 clones, 60% to 85% being singletons. Source material: memory CD4+ T cells sorted from blood. The origin of the receptors is a man between 18 and 29 years old in good health. Both conserved end residues are part of each CDR3. Fields, in order: clone size, D gene, V gene, J gene, CDR3 protein, CDR3 DNA. D genes are given only for firm matches. Clone size is stated in some rows and not others, as once, few, many or a class when expanded.

abundance: -; d_gene: -; v_gene: TRBV30; j_gene: TRBJ2-6; CDR3aa: CAWKARGANVLTF; CDR3nt: TGTGCCTGGAAGGCGCGAGGGGCCAACGTCCTGACTTTC
abundance: -; d_gene: -; v_gene: TRBV15; j_gene: TRBJ2-3; CDR3aa: CATSRDRSTQYF; CDR3nt: TGTGCCACCAGCAGAGATCGGAGTACGCAGTATTTT
abundance: -; d_gene: -; v_gene: TRBV5-8; j_gene: TRBJ1-2; CDR3aa: CASSLSGRMDYGYTF; CDR3nt: TGTGCCAGCAGCTTGTCAGGGCGCATGGACTATGGCTACACCTTC
abundance: -; d_gene: TRBD2; v_gene: TRBV4-2; j_gene: TRBJ2-3; CDR3aa: CASSRTSGGTDTQYF; CDR3nt: TGTGCCAGCAGCCGGACTAGCGGGGGCACAGATACGCAGTATTTT
abundance: -; d_gene: TRBD2; v_gene: TRBV30; j_gene: TRBJ2-5; CDR3aa: CAWTAGGETQYF; CDR3nt: TGTGCCTGGACAGCGGGGGGTGAGACCCAGTACTTC
abundance: -; d_gene: -; v_gene: TRBV28; j_gene: TRBJ1-4; CDR3aa: CASSPGQTNEKLFF; CDR3nt: TGTGCCAGCAGTCCCGGACAGACTAATGAAAAACTGTTTTTT
abundance: -; d_gene: -; v_gene: TRBV27; j_gene: TRBJ1-6; CDR3aa: CASSLSSAGAPNNSPLHF; CDR3nt: TGTGCCAGCAGTTTATCTTCTGCGGGAGCTCCAAATAATTCACCCCTCCACTTT
abundance: -; d_gene: -; v_gene: TRBV6-1; j_gene: TRBJ1-1; CDR3aa: CASSEMGGNTEAFF; CDR3nt: TGTGCCAGCAGTGAAATGGGGGGAAACACTGAAGCTTTCTTT
abundance: -; d_gene: -; v_gene: TRBV10-2; j_gene: TRBJ2-3; CDR3aa: CASSERAATQYF; CDR3nt: TGCGCCAGCAGTGAGAGGGCCGCTACGCAGTATTTT
abundance: -; d_gene: -; v_gene: TRBV10-3; j_gene: TRBJ2-3; CDR3aa: CAIRDSGGADTQYF; CDR3nt: TGTGCCATCCGCGATAGCGGTGGGGCAGATACGCAGTATTTT
abundance: few; d_gene: -; v_gene: TRBV9; j_gene: TRBJ1-1; CDR3aa: CASSGVGDTEAFF; CDR3nt: TGTGCCAGCAGCGGTGTAGGTGACACTGAAGCTTTCTTT
abundance: -; d_gene: -; v_gene: TRBV9; j_gene: TRBJ2-3; CDR3aa: CASSVGGVLDTQYF; CDR3nt: TGTGCCAGCAGCGTAGGAGGGGTACTAGATACGCAGTATTTT
abundance: -; d_gene: -; v_gene: TRBV28; j_gene: TRBJ1-5; CDR3aa: CASSLGGAGQPQHF; CDR3nt: TGTGCCAGCAGTTTGGGGGGGGCGGGGCAGCCCCAGCATTTT
abundance: -; d_gene: -; v_gene: TRBV5-1; j_gene: TRBJ1-1; CDR3aa: CASSLGTRAFEAFF; CDR3nt: TGCGCCAGCAGCTTGGGGACGAGGGCCTTTGAAGCTTTCTTT
abundance: -; d_gene: TRBD1; v_gene: TRBV28; j_gene: TRBJ2-7; CDR3aa: CASTQLTGGAYEQYF; CDR3nt: TGTGCCAGCACCCAACTGACAGGGGGCGCATACGAGCAGTACTTC
abundance: -; d_gene: -; v_gene: TRBV6-5; j_gene: TRBJ2-2; CDR3aa: CASSYAGLPGELFF; CDR3nt: TGTGCCAGCAGTTACGCGGGACTGCCCGGGGAGCTGTTTTTT
abundance: few; d_gene: -; v_gene: TRBV27; j_gene: TRBJ2-1; CDR3aa: CASSLVGGATYNEQFF; CDR3nt: TGTGCCAGCAGTTTAGTAGGCGGTGCCACCTACAATGAGCAGTTCTTC
abundance: once; d_gene: TRBD1; v_gene: TRBV28; j_gene: TRBJ1-4; CDR3aa: CASSFPKGQRNEKLFF; CDR3nt: TGTGCCAGCAGTTTCCCGAAGGGACAGAGAAATGAAAAACTGTTTTTT
abundance: many; d_gene: TRBD2; v_gene: TRBV27; j_gene: TRBJ2-3; CDR3aa: CASSPGLNPTDTQYF; CDR3nt: TGTGCCAGCAGTCCGGGACTAAACCCCACAGATACGCAGTATTTT
abundance: -; d_gene: -; v_gene: TRBV7-2; j_gene: TRBJ1-1; CDR3aa: CASSLVTGLLNTEAFF; CDR3nt: TGTGCCAGCAGCTTAGTGACAGGCCTTTTGAACACTGAAGCTTTCTTT
abundance: few; d_gene: -; v_gene: TRBV6-5; j_gene: TRBJ2-7; CDR3aa: CASSRAHQGGEQYF; CDR3nt: TGTGCCAGCAGTCGCGCCCACCAGGGCGGCGAGCAGTACTTC
abundance: -; d_gene: -; v_gene: TRBV5-6; j_gene: TRBJ1-2; CDR3aa: CASSLERGTTNYGYTF; CDR3nt: TGTGCCAGCAGCTTGGAACGGGGGACGACTAACTATGGCTACACCTTC
abundance: -; d_gene: -; v_gene: TRBV28; j_gene: TRBJ2-7; CDR3aa: CASSLNVEQYF; CDR3nt: TGTGCCAGCAGTTTAAACGTCGAGCAGTACTTC
abundance: -; d_gene: -; v_gene: TRBV28; j_gene: TRBJ1-1; CDR3aa: CASSQAGTVNTEAFF; CDR3nt: TGTGCCAGCAGTCAAGCCGGGACGGTGAACACTGAAGCTTTCTTT
abundance: -; d_gene: -; v_gene: TRBV6-6; j_gene: TRBJ1-6; CDR3aa: CASSPQGLLSPLHF; CDR3nt: TGTGCCAGCAGCCCGCAGGGGTTATTATCACCCCTCCACTTT
abundance: few; d_gene: -; v_gene: TRBV5-1; j_gene: TRBJ1-2; CDR3aa: CASSLAGQSGLGYTF; CDR3nt: TGCGCCAGCAGCTTGGCCGGACAGTCCGGTTTAGGCTACACCTTC
abundance: -; d_gene: TRBD2; v_gene: TRBV27; j_gene: TRBJ2-7; CDR3aa: CASSSKGLAGGYYEQYF; CDR3nt: TGTGCCAGCAGTTCAAAGGGACTAGCGGGAGGGTACTACGAGCAGTACTTC
abundance: few; d_gene: TRBD1; v_gene: TRBV30; j_gene: TRBJ1-4; CDR3aa: CAWSVRDSDNEKLFF; CDR3nt: TGTGCCTGGAGTGTACGGGACAGCGATAATGAAAAACTGTTTTTT
abundance: many; d_gene: TRBD1; v_gene: TRBV2; j_gene: TRBJ2-7; CDR3aa: CASSLTRSDRLEYF; CDR3nt: TGTGCCAGCAGTCTCACACGTTCGGACAGGCTGGAGTACTTC
abundance: -; d_gene: TRBD2; v_gene: TRBV7-7; j_gene: TRBJ2-7; CDR3aa: CASSLQLGPGTTEQYF; CDR3nt: TGTGCTAGCAGCTTACAACTAGGACCGGGGACTACCGAGCAGTACTTC